The following is a T cell receptor beta chain sequence with its context. Its specificity is unknown. The data belong to a study of immune cell composition in non-small cell lung cancer. As for the study in general: Lung adenocarcinoma or squamous carcinoma made up most tumours. Study outcomes and limitations: It was not proven that tumour-reactive clones equal dominant tumour-associated clones. Lung adenocarcinomas had lower top 10 clone scores and clonality than squamous tumours. Squamous carcinomas (approximately 75%) more often had tumour-associated clones >0.5% than adenocarcinomas (roughly 35%).

The assay was immunoSEQ multiplex PCR, and TCRdb's table has in-frame clones only and misses some. The table records about 7,000 clones, roughly 70% of them present only once. The specimen was lung tumor tissue. The TCR sequence derives from a human donor with non-small cell lung cancer.

The CDR3 DNA follows: TGCGCCAGCAGCTTGAATGCGGCAGAATACGAGCAGTACTTC. Protein product: CASSLNAAEYEQYF. The gene calls are TRBV5-1 and TRBJ2-7, with D uncertain. CDR3 length: 14 residues. Germline V gene sequence: CDR1 SGHRS, CDR2 YFSETQ. Trimming pared 1 base from V and 4 bases from J, leaving 12 bases between.